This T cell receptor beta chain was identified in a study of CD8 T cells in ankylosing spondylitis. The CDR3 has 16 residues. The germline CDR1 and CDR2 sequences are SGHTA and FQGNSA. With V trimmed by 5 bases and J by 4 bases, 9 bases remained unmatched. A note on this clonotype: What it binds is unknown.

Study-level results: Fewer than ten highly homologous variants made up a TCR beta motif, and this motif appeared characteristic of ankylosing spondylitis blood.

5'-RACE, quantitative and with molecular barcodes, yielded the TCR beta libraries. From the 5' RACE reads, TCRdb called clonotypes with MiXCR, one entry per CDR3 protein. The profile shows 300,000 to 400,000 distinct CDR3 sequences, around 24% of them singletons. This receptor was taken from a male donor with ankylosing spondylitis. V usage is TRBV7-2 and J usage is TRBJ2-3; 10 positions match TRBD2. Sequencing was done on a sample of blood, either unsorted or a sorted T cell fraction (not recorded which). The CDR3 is CASSQTSGTVPDTQYF. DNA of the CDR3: TGTGCCAGCAGCCAAACTAGCGGGACTGTCCCAGATACGCAGTATTTT.